Presented here are 10 T cell receptor beta chains from one specimen sequenced in a study of Ad26.COV2.S vaccination and SARS-CoV-2 variants. Measured with immunoSEQ multiplex PCR; TCRdb has only the in-frame clones, and not every one. The profile shows more than 350,000 clones, over 75% of them singletons. Treatment given: around 19 received Ad26.COV2.S at low or high dose, single or two shots; five or six received placebo; per-sample allocation not given. On day 63 after the first injection, vaccine and placebo recipients gave samples. The sequencing here drew on peripheral blood, taken in a trial of Ad26.COV2.S vaccine versus placebo. The source of these receptors is a person between 18 and 60 years old who received the Ad26.COV2.S COVID-19 vaccine or a placebo.

The chain uses TRBV15 and TRBJ2-7; D may be TRBD1 (6 bases). V was trimmed by 3 bases and J by 2 bases, leaving 17 bases between them. Per germline, CDR1 LNHNV and CDR2 YYDKDF (reference sequence). This CDR3 has 16 residues. CDR3 nucleotides: TGTGCCACCAGCAGCCCCTTGGGGGCACATCCCTACGAGCAGTACTTC. It codes for CATSSPLGAHPYEQYF.

This chain connects TRBV28 to TRBJ2-5; D remains unclear. Per germline, CDR1 MDHEN and CDR2 SYDVKM. V lost 6 bases and J 5 bases, leaving 10 bases between the germline ends. The CDR3 is 12 residues long. CDR3 sequence (DNA): TGTGCCAGCAGCCTAAGCTGGGAGACCCAGTACTTC. This gives the protein CASSLSWETQYF.

This clone showed up just a few times. The chain links TRBV7-9 to TRBJ1-2; no clear D gene. The CDR3 sequence is 14 residues long. Between the trimmed V and J ends, which lost 5 bases and 0 bases, there was a span of 10 bases. Germline V lookup: CDR1 SEHNR, CDR2 FQNEAQ (reference sequence). The CDR3 loop is CASSPPGANYGYTF. The CDR3, as DNA: TGTGCCAGCAGCCCTCCTGGGGCTAACTATGGCTACACCTTC.

The chain employs TRBV6-5 and TRBJ2-3; D gene uncertain. From germline, CDR1 is MNHEY and CDR2 SVGAGI. The CDR3 length is 16 residues. Trimming removed 0 bases at V and 2 bases at J, with 12 bases between. The CDR3 here is CASSYSSRASTDTQYF. The CDR3 DNA sequence: TGTGCCAGCAGTTACTCGTCCCGGGCTTCCACAGATACGCAGTATTTT.

The chain uses TRBV7-2 and TRBJ2-3; D is undetermined. Germline loops: CDR1 SGHTA, CDR2 FQGNSA. The CDR3 length is 13 residues. Trimming took 5 bases from V and 2 from J, leaving 8 bases between them. The CDR3 loop reads CASSIALTDTQYF. DNA for the CDR3: TGTGCCAGCAGCATCGCACTCACAGATACGCAGTATTTT.

The chain joins TRBV19 to TRBJ2-3, with 11 bases aligning to TRBD1. V lost 6 bases and J lost 5; bases outside the gene matches: 7. Germline values: CDR1 LNHDA, CDR2 SQIVND (reference sequence). The length of the CDR3 is 15 residues. CDR3 in amino acids: CASRPDRGLVDTQYF. DNA of the CDR3: TGTGCCAGTAGACCGGACAGGGGGCTAGTAGATACGCAGTATTTT.

This clone was recorded many times. This CDR3 is also generated by other DNA sequences in the sample. The chain joins TRBV4-3 to TRBJ2-7; TRBD1 matches 10 bases. The germline V gene has CDR1 LGHNA and CDR2 YSLEER. This CDR3 has 16 residues. Germline trimming cut 3 bases from V and 2 bases from J; bases unmatched to any gene: 7. The CDR3 spells CASSHSGTGETYEQYF. As DNA, the CDR3 is TGCGCCAGCAGCCATTCCGGGACAGGGGAAACCTACGAGCAGTACTTC.

This chain uses TRBV7-2 with TRBJ2-3, with D maybe TRBD2 (6 bases). CDR1 SGHTA and CDR2 FQGNSA come from the germline V gene. Trimming pared 4 bases from V and 11 bases from J, leaving 16 bases between. This CDR3 is 13 amino acids long. The CDR3 DNA follows: TGTGCCAGCAGCTCCTACCGCGGGATGGTGCAGTATTTT. Translating gives CASSSYRGMVQYF.

The chain carries TRBV7-2 and TRBJ2-5, with a possible D match to TRBD2 (6 bases). There are 12 residues in the CDR3. Germline V lookup: CDR1 SGHTA, CDR2 FQGNSA. Trimming shortened V by 5 bases and J by 4 bases, and 8 bases separated the two germline ends. In DNA form, the CDR3 reads TGTGCCAGCAGCAGACTAGGAGAGACCCAGTACTTC. Amino acid sequence: CASSRLGETQYF.

The rearrangement uses TRBV29-1 and TRBJ1-5; D call uncertain. Trimming pared 3 bases from V and 0 bases from J, leaving 18 bases between. The CDR3 is made up of 17 amino acids. Germline values: CDR1 SQVTM, CDR2 ANQGSEA. The CDR3 is CSVDDPDGTYSNQPQHF. The CDR3 coding sequence is TGCAGCGTTGATGACCCGGACGGAACCTATAGCAATCAGCCCCAGCATTTT.